These 32 T cell receptor beta chains originate from one sample sequenced in a study of CD8+CD57+ T cells in acquired aplastic anemia. The authors sequenced patients whose flow cytometry had shown CD8+CD57+ cell expansion. Genomic DNA constituted the template upon which TCR beta VDJ and CDR3 profiling was performed. Each CDR3 protein is one row after TCRdb ran MiXCR on the reads. The sample carries hundreds of thousands of distinct CDR3 sequences, around 32% recorded once. The sample was sorted CD4+, CD8+, or CD8+CD57+ T cells (not recorded which) from PBMCs. The source is a human donor with aplastic anemia.

The chain recombines TRBV20-1 with TRBJ1-3; D is possibly TRBD1 (6 bases). CDR1 DFQATT and CDR2 SNEGSKA come from the germline V gene (reference sequence). Between the trimmed V and J ends, which lost 3 bases and 0 bases, there was a span of 12 bases. CDR3 length: 15 amino acids. The CDR3 DNA sequence: TGCAGTGCTAGCTGGGGGCACAGCTCTGGAAACACCATATATTTT. Protein: CSASWGHSSGNTIYF.

The rearrangement uses TRBV14 and TRBJ2-1, with 8 bases matching TRBD1. This CDR3 is built from 15 residues. The V gene end was trimmed by 3 bases and the J gene end by 4 bases; junction bases not matched to a gene: 5. Germline V gene sequence: CDR1 SGHDN, CDR2 FVKESK. This chain's CDR3 is CASSQTRTGYNEQFF. For the CDR3, the DNA is TGTGCCAGCAGCCAGACCAGGACAGGGTACAATGAGCAGTTCTTC.

V and J are TRBV4-2 and TRBJ1-2; 7 positions match TRBD1. Looked up from germline, CDR1 is LGHNA and CDR2 is YNFKEQ. The length of the CDR3 is 15 residues. The ends lost 3 bases at V and 5 bases at J; junction bases unmatched: 9. The CDR3 bases are TGTGCCAGCAGCCATAATACCGGGACAGCATATGGCTACACCTTC. Its protein is CASSHNTGTAYGYTF.

For this clonotype: Because it lacks the conserved phenylalanine or tryptophan at the end, this CDR3 is likely a read error. This chain links TRBV20-1 with TRBJ1-1; the match to TRBD1 covers 7 bases. Germline V gives CDR1 DFQATT, CDR2 SNEGSKA (reference sequence). The CDR3 totals 15 residues. Trimming at V came to 8 bases and at J to 1 base, leaving 13 bases not matched to a gene. The CDR3 is CSFAATGTANTEAFL. The CDR3, as DNA: TGCAGTTTCGCCGCAACCGGGACAGCGAACACTGAAGCTTTCCTT.

This clonotype has just a few counts. This sequence joins TRBV11-2 and TRBJ2-1, with 11 bases lining up with TRBD2. Germline V lookup: CDR1 SGHAT, CDR2 FQNNGV. J lost 9 bases, V lost 4 bases, and 8 bases had no gene match. CDR3 size: 15 residues. CDR3 protein: CASSSPLLAGVEQFF. As DNA, the CDR3 is TGTGCCAGCAGCTCACCCTTACTAGCGGGAGTTGAGCAGTTCTTC.

The V and J genes are TRBV4-3 and TRBJ1-2; tentative D call: TRBD1 (6 bases). Germline CDR1 reads LGHNA; CDR2 reads YSLEER. CDR3 length equals 15 residues. Trimming cost V 2 bases and J 3 bases, with 13 bases left between them. CDR3 DNA: TGCGCCAGCAGCCAAATGGGGGCTACGGACTATGGCTACACCTTC. It specifies CASSQMGATDYGYTF.

The rearrangement links TRBV9 to TRBJ2-1; 11 bases line up with TRBD2. V shed 4 bases and J 4 bases; nucleotides not matched to a gene: 7. There are 16 residues in the CDR3. Germline-derived CDR1 and CDR2 are SGDLS and YYNGEE. CDR3: CASSPQRTSGYNEQFF. The CDR3 DNA follows: TGTGCCAGCAGCCCACAGAGGACTAGCGGGTACAATGAGCAGTTCTTC.

The genes are TRBV2 and TRBJ2-1, with TRBD2 matching over 15 bases. The CDR3 is 16 amino acids. The V and J ends lost 7 bases and 3 bases, in that order; junction bases with no gene match: 4. CDR1 is SNHLY and CDR2 is FYNNEI in the germline V gene. Here the CDR3 reads CASTGTSGRLYNEQFF. As DNA, the CDR3 is TGTGCCAGCACCGGGACTAGCGGGAGGCTCTACAATGAGCAGTTCTTC.

This clonotype showed up just a few times. One base away lies a much larger clone, so this may be a sequencing read error. This chain joins TRBV29-1 and TRBJ1-2, with 8 bases that match TRBD1. The CDR3 loop spans 15 amino acids. V dropped 1 base and J dropped 1; count of bases not matched to a gene: 5. Germline V gene sequence: CDR1 SQVTM, CDR2 ANQGSEA. CDR3 amino acids: CSVEGQGWGNYGYTF. The CDR3 nucleotides read TGCAGCGTTGAAGGACAGGGGTGGGGTAACTATGGCTACACCTTC.

This clonotype was seen ten or more times. The chain is built from TRBV20-1 and TRBJ2-3; TRBD2 matches at 8 bases. The CDR3 consists of 15 residues. Germline CDR1 and CDR2: DFQATT and SNEGSKA (reference sequence). Unmatched junction bases numbered 10, after V lost 3 bases and J lost 5 bases. CDR3 sequence: CSASAMLGREDTQYF. The CDR3 DNA reads TGCAGTGCTAGTGCTATGCTCGGGAGGGAAGATACGCAGTATTTT.

This clonotype came up many times. Mismatch with germline at one junction end may stem from a read error. V and J are TRBV9 and TRBJ1-2, with D perhaps matching TRBD1 (5 bases). Germline CDR1 and CDR2: SGDLS and YYNGEE. The CDR3 loop spans 14 amino acids. The CDR3 reads CASSATFSAGGNSF. In DNA form, the CDR3 reads TGTGCCAGCAGCGCAACCTTTAGCGCGGGGGGGAACTCCTTC.

This clonotype was recorded many times. The chain has TRBV7-2 and TRBJ2-7; 7 positions agree with TRBD1. J was trimmed by 7 bases and V by 5 bases; bases with no gene match: 8. There are 13 residues in the CDR3. From germline, CDR1 is SGHTA and CDR2 FQGNSA. The chain's CDR3 is CASSTPQGREQYF. The CDR3 region has the DNA TGTGCCAGCAGCACTCCACAGGGGAGAGAGCAGTACTTC.

CDR3 sequence reads: CASSPLPYEQFF. In DNA form, the CDR3 reads TGTGCCAGCAGCCCGCTTCCCTATGAGCAGTTCTTC. V usage is TRBV7-9 and J usage is TRBJ2-1; D is unresolved. Germline V lookup: CDR1 SEHNR, CDR2 FQNEAQ (reference sequence). Trimming shortened V by 5 bases and J by 8 bases, and 10 bases separated the two germline ends. The CDR3 runs to 12 residues.

There are many counts of this clonotype. This chain connects TRBV15 to TRBJ1-4, with TRBD1 matching 8 bases. The CDR3 extends over 15 amino acids. Germline CDR1 LNHNV, CDR2 YYDKDF (reference sequence). After removal of 5 bases from V and 7 bases from J, the junction contained 9 bases not matched to a gene. CDR3 amino acids: CATSFDRGVSEKLFF. CDR3 bases: TGTGCCACCAGCTTCGACAGGGGAGTTAGTGAAAAACTGTTTTTT.

This clonotype was counted between two and nine times. CDR3 region: CASSSHDSYEQYF. CDR3 bases: TGTGCCAGCAGCTCCCATGACTCCTACGAGCAGTACTTC. J is TRBJ2-7 and V is TRBV5-4, with D unresolved. This CDR3 contains 13 residues. Between the trimmed V and J ends, which lost 3 bases and 0 bases, there was a span of 7 bases. Germline V gives CDR1 SGHNT, CDR2 YYREEE (reference sequence).

As concerns this clonotype: A much more abundant neighbour one base away suggests this may be a read error. In nucleotides, the CDR3 is TGTGCCACCAGTGATTCTGGACGAAGAAGCACAGATACGCAGCATTTT. Its translation is CATSDSGRRSTDTQHF. The chain joins TRBV24-1 to TRBJ2-3; D is unresolved. The end of the DNA is better explained by TRBJ1-5, so the J call may be wrong. The CDR3 has 16 residues. Germline V gene data show CDR1 as KGHDR and CDR2 as SFDVKD.

The chain links TRBV25-1 to TRBJ1-3; no clear D. V was cut by 4 bases and J by 12 bases, with 10 bases left in between. CDR1 MGHDK and CDR2 SYGVNS come from the germline V gene. This CDR3 is built from 11 residues. The CDR3 bases are TGTGCCAGCAGTGGGACGTACAACATATATTTT. It yields the protein CASSGTYNIYF. The full variable domain, in which reference TRBV25-1 and TRBJ1-3 provide the parts outside the CDR3, is EADIYQTPRYLVIGTGKKITLECSQTMGHDKMYWYQQDPGMELHLIHYSYGVNSTEKGDLSSESTVSRIRTEHFPLTLESARPSHTSQYLCASSGTYNIYFGEGSWLTVV.

This clonotype was counted between two and nine times. This sequence joins TRBV5-1 and TRBJ2-5; a possible D gene is TRBD1 (6 bases). Trimming left V 6 bases short and J 2 bases short, with 14 bases between. CDR1 is SGHRS and CDR2 is YFSETQ in the germline V gene. The CDR3 extends over 14 amino acids. This chain's CDR3 is CASKGDGGQETQYF. CDR3 sequence (DNA): TGCGCCAGCAAGGGGGACGGTGGACAAGAGACCCAGTACTTC. The full variable domain, its missing parts supplied by reference TRBV5-1 and TRBJ2-5, is KAGVTQTPRYLIKTRGQQVTLSCSPISGHRSVSWYQQTPGQGLQFLFEYFSETQRNKGNFPGRFSGRQFSNSRSEMNVSTLELGDSALYLCASKGDGGQETQYFGPGTRLLVL.

This clonotype was observed at least ten times. The rearrangement uses TRBV6-1 and TRBJ1-1; TRBD1 matches at 7 bases. V shed 6 bases, J shed 5 bases, and the junction held 9 bases outside the gene matches. Germline assignment: CDR1 MNHNS and CDR2 SASEGT. CDR3 length: 14 residues. The DNA of the CDR3 is TGTGCCAGCAGCGATCCGGGACAGTGGACTGAAGCTTTCTTT. Its translation is CASSDPGQWTEAFF.

The V and J genes are TRBV9 and TRBJ2-7; TRBD1 matches at 7 bases. The CDR3 sequence is 15 residues long. Germline V lookup: CDR1 SGDLS, CDR2 YYNGEE. The J segment lost 3 bases and the V segment lost 0 bases, leaving 6 bases of the junction unmatched. The DNA of the CDR3 is TGTGCCAGCAGCGTAGGACAGGGTTCTGTCTACGAGCAGTACTTC. Translated, it gives CASSVGQGSVYEQYF.

This clonotype turned up a few times. The V and J genes are TRBV7-8 and TRBJ2-7, with D possibly being TRBD2 (6 bases). The CDR3 sequence is 12 residues long. Looked up from germline, CDR1 is SGHVS and CDR2 is FQNEAQ. Trimming left V 6 bases short and J 1 base short, with 7 bases between. The CDR3 sequence is CASSRESYEQYF. DNA of the CDR3: TGTGCCAGCAGTCGGGAGTCCTACGAGCAGTACTTC.

This clonotype turned up a few times. The genes are TRBV29-1 and TRBJ2-5; 12 bases line up with TRBD2. This CDR3 region has 14 residues. Germline loops: CDR1 SQVTM, CDR2 ANQGSEA. J gave up 3 bases and V 3 bases, and 2 bases lay outside the gene matches. This CDR3 reads CSVDRLAGEETQYF. The DNA of the CDR3 is TGCAGCGTTGATAGACTAGCGGGAGAAGAGACCCAGTACTTC.

The V call is TRBV15, the J call TRBJ2-3; 8 bases map to TRBD2. This CDR3 comprises 15 residues. V trimming: 3 bases; J trimming: 1 base; junction bases outside the gene matches: 3. Per germline, CDR1 LNHNV and CDR2 YYDKDF (reference sequence). The CDR3 DNA reads TGTGCCACCAGCAGGAGAGCGGGGGGCACAGATACGCAGTATTTT. Translation: CATSRRAGGTDTQYF.

The chain employs TRBV6-6 and TRBJ1-4, with D unresolved. Germline V gene sequence: CDR1 MNHNY, CDR2 SVGAGI (reference sequence). Trimming removed 6 bases at V and 5 bases at J, with 10 bases between. This CDR3 region has 13 residues. The CDR3 DNA is TGTGCCAGCAGGAGAGGAGGGAATGAAAAACTGTTTTTT. Translation gives CASRRGGNEKLFF.

This clonotype was seen ten or more times. The chain couples TRBV2 to TRBJ1-1; no firm D call. V was shortened by 0 bases and J by 1 base, with 6 bases between the two germline ends. Germline V lookup: CDR1 SNHLY, CDR2 FYNNEI. The CDR3 loop spans 14 amino acids. The CDR3 protein is CASSEARRNTEAFF. Here the CDR3 DNA reads TGTGCCAGCAGTGAAGCGCGTCGGAACACTGAAGCTTTCTTT.

On this clonotype: It may be a read error: a sequence one base away is much more abundant. This CDR3 is missing its conserved last phenylalanine or tryptophan, likely due to a read error. This chain links TRBV7-2 with TRBJ2-3; 8 nucleotides agree with TRBD2. The CDR3 has 15 amino acids. With V trimmed by 1 base and J by 1 base, 1 base remained unmatched. Germline V gene sequence: CDR1 SGHTA, CDR2 FQGNSA. The CDR3 nucleotides are TGTGCCAGCAGCTTAGGGCGGGGGGGCACAGATACGCAGTATTCT. This codes for CASSLGRGGTDTQYS.

The chain couples TRBV30 to TRBJ2-3; TRBD2 agrees at 13 bases. Germline V gene data show CDR1 as GTSNPN and CDR2 as SVGIG (reference sequence). V lost 3 bases and J lost 5; bases outside the gene matches: 8. CDR3 size: 16 residues. The CDR3 DNA reads TGTGCCTGGAGCGATTCCGGGACTAGCGGGATAGATACGCAGTATTTT. Its translation: CAWSDSGTSGIDTQYF.

The V call is TRBV9, the J call TRBJ2-3; D not certain. Germline CDR1 reads SGDLS; CDR2 reads YYNGEE. With 1 base removed from V and 0 bases from J, the gap between germline ends came to 12 bases. CDR3 size: 16 residues. The CDR3 DNA sequence: TGTGCCAGCAGCGTAAACCTTGATGACAGCACAGATACGCAGTATTTT. Translation gives CASSVNLDDSTDTQYF.

This clonotype was counted at least ten times. The rearrangement uses TRBV10-3 and TRBJ1-2, with D uncertain. V shed 0 bases and J shed 1 base, with 12 bases lying between them. This CDR3 has 16 amino acids. Germline CDR1 is ENHRY and CDR2 is SYGVKD. This CDR3 reads CAISESTEPFNYGYTF. The CDR3 DNA is TGTGCCATCAGTGAGTCCACAGAACCCTTTAACTATGGCTACACCTTC.

This clonotype was seen only a few times. The CDR3 loop reads CSVPQGGDGYTF. Here the CDR3 DNA reads TGCAGCGTTCCACAGGGAGGGGATGGCTACACCTTC. The genes are TRBV29-1 and TRBJ1-2, with D possibly TRBD1 on 6 matching bases. Germline CDR1 is SQVTM and CDR2 is ANQGSEA. V dropped 5 bases and J dropped 6 bases, with 13 bases sitting between them. The CDR3 length is 12 residues. The whole variable domain, remainder taken from reference TRBV29-1 and TRBJ1-2, is SAVISQKPSRDICQRGTSLTIQCQVDSQVTMMFWYRQQPGQSLTLIATANQGSEATYESGFVIDKFPISRPNLTFSTLTVSNMSPEDSSIYLCSVPQGGDGYTFGSGTRLTVV.

This clonotype showed up just a few times. The CDR3 here is CASSTEAKNIQYF. DNA of the CDR3: TGTGCCAGTAGTACCGAAGCCAAAAACATTCAGTACTTC. The chain links TRBV19 to TRBJ2-4; no reliable D call. V dropped 4 bases and J dropped 0 bases, with 4 bases sitting between them. The CDR3 loop spans 13 amino acids. Germline V gives CDR1 LNHDA, CDR2 SQIVND (reference sequence).

The genes are TRBV11-2 and TRBJ2-5; 13 nucleotides agree with TRBD2. This CDR3 region has 17 residues. CDR1 SGHAT and CDR2 FQNNGV come from the germline V gene. V was pared by 4 bases and J by 2 bases, with 7 bases of the junction left unmatched. CDR3 sequence reads: CASSYRLAGGEQETQYF. The CDR3 nucleotides are TGTGCCAGCAGCTACCGACTAGCGGGAGGCGAGCAAGAGACCCAGTACTTC.